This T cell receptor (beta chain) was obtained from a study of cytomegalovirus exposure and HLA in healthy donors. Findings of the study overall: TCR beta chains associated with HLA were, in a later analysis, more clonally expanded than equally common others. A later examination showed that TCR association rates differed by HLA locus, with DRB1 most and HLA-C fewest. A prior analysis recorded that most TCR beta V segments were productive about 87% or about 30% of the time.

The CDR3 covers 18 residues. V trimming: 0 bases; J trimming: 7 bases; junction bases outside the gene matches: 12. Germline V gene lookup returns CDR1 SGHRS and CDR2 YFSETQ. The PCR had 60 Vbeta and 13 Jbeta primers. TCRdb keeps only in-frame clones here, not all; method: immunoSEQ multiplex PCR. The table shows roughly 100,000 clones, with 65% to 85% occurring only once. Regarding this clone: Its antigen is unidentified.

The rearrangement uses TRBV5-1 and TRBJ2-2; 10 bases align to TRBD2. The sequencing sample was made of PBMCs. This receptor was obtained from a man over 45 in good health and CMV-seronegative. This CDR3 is CASSLVLGLAGALGELFF. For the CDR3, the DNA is TGCGCCAGCAGCTTGGTTCTTGGTCTAGCGGGAGCTCTCGGGGAGCTGTTTTTT.